This record covers a single T cell receptor beta chain. No antigen is known for it. One base away there is no much larger clone; base qualities are not given. This specimen belongs to a study of blood T cell repertoires in COVID-19 (dated by TCRdb to the early 2020s). Describing the broader study: Collaborator samples came from the United States, Italy and Spain and covered acute and convalescent phases of COVID-19. Deeply sampled blood TCRbeta repertoires from subjects exposed to, actively infected with, or recovered from COVID-19 were included in the dataset. Samples came from the ongoing ImmuneRACE study (first 160 participants) plus 1,254 subjects from 6 global collaborators. Where available, HLA class I and class II types were taken from metadata supplied by the sample provider and were not determined by assay-based typing. A de-identified subject ID, COVID-19 status, age in years and sex were almost always included in the sample metadata. The repertoires were made available in a free public database intended to serve as a resource for research on the immune response to SARS-CoV-2. The material from the prospective study consisted of cDNA or gDNA derived from T cells, B-cell-depleted T cells, or PBMCs. What the research found in general, with its limitations: Clinical and demographic metadata were provided uncurated, with the amount varying by source and participant.

Each collaborating institution followed its own protocols to collect whole blood in K2EDTA tubes. For TCRbeta analysis, collaborators shipped samples in one of three forms: frozen whole blood, isolated PBMCs, or DNA extracted from either of those sample types. The immunoSEQ Assay, a bias-controlled multiplex PCR, was used to amplify TCRbeta CDR3 regions from genomic DNA. The source study handled its data this way. The number of nucleated cells in each sample was estimated by amplification of reference gene primers within the assay. To quantify the absolute abundance of each unique TCRbeta CDR3 rearrangement, sequence reads were collapsed and filtered. Productive Simpson clonality was computed per sample as the square root of Simpson's diversity index over productive rearrangements. Sourced from immuneACCESS, this table was stored by TCRdb with only in-frame sequences that have V and J called. A share of the clones is absent; for the studies checked, an unresolved V gene accounts for under half, and the remainder has no known explanation. V, J and clone size are taken as reported in that table, and D and trimming were inferred from the DNA itself. The sample includes about 73,000 clones, with 81% observed a single time. 20% of the sample comes from the top ten.

V loses 4 bases of germline sequence and J loses 1 base, and the interval between the two ends is 2 bases. From the germline V gene (reference sequence), CDR1 is SGHNT and CDR2 is YYREEE. Counted from cysteine to phenylalanine, this CDR3 has 12 amino acids. The sequence is cut down to CDR3 DNA, 36 bases in frame from base 1. Recombination connected TRBV5-4 to TRBJ1-4; no D gene call is confident. Sequenced: peripheral blood. The receptor was derived from a woman in her seventies with acute or convalescent COVID-19. The CDR3 protein is CASSRTNEKLFF. The nucleotide sequence reads as follows: TGTGCCAGCAGCCGAACTAATGAAAAACTGTTTTTT.